This TCR beta chain derives from a study of T cells in Graves' hyperthyroidism and ophthalmopathy (dated by TCRdb to the late 2010s). The study in broad terms: Peripheral blood was sampled at the time of initial diagnosis, prior to any treatment. A discovery cohort of about a hundred patients, 43 with Graves' ophthalmopathy and about 58 with stable Graves' hyperthyroidism, was used to find distinguishing TCR V-J signatures. Prospective prediction of ophthalmopathy was tested in an independent validation cohort of 18 hyperthyroidism patients and some 17 patients who later progressed to ophthalmopathy. The approximately 90 discovery patients were randomly split 7:3 into training and test sets. In addition, the study compared T-cell repertoires in thyroid tissue and in blood from roughly six Graves' hyperthyroidism patients. After sampling, hyperthyroidism patients received methimazole starting at 30 mg daily, and ophthalmopathy patients received high-dose intravenous methylprednisolone. According to the paper, TCR Vbeta CDR3 sequencing was carried out on around 140 peripheral blood samples, which came from 40 to 45 ophthalmopathy, 75 to 80 hyperthyroidism and roughly 17 progressor patients. Summary of the overall study and its limitations: Sample size was not statistically predetermined, and blinding of investigators to group allocation was not performed. Ophthalmopathy was separated from stable hyperthyroidism by a 13 V-J signature model, with approximately 86% sensitivity and approximately 81% specificity obtained in cross-validation and 80%/75% obtained in testing. Most expanded thyroid clonotypes (frequency above 0.001) were also detected in blood, a finding suggesting that blood repertoires may reflect thyroid immune responses. In validation, progression to ophthalmopathy was predicted by the model with roughly 71% sensitivity and 72.22% specificity, a median of approximately 6.5 months before onset.

Trimming costs V 4 bases and J 0 bases, and their ends lie 7 bases apart. From its cysteine to its phenylalanine, the CDR3 spans 14 amino acids. Kept here is only the CDR3 DNA, which spans 42 bases and is read in frame from base 1. Sequences SGHAT (CDR1) and FQNNGV (CDR2) are obtained from the germline V gene. Comment on this clonotype: Its antigen has not been determined. Per-base qualities were not stored, and no clone one base away is much larger.

Amplification of TCR beta CDR3 regions was carried out from RNA transcripts. The first round of RT-PCR for the TCR CDR3 was performed with the HTBI primer set and the Qiagen OneStep RT-PCR kit. Libraries were constructed in a second round of multiplex PCR, after which size selection and purification were performed. Sequencing of the libraries was done on an Illumina HiSeq2000 using paired-end 100 bp reads. In the authors' own workflow: SOAPnuke was used to process the raw data, with reads discarded if the reads contained adapters or uncalled bases, had a mean Phred below 15, or lacked an exact constant-primer or identifier match. COPE v1.2.5 was used to merge high-quality paired reads, and clonotypes were defined as unique nucleotide sequences. MiTCR v1.1 was used to align clonotypes to the IMGT TRBV, TRBD and TRBJ reference segments. Only V-J combinations with frequency above 0.0001, covering roughly 99% of repertoires, were analysed. A TCS score was defined as the ratio of F50 (clonal expansion) to E x V (chaos), with BLOSUM62-based TCRdist applied between CDR3 peptides within each V-J. Welch's t-statistics and random forest reduced around 510 V-J features to 13, which were used in a naive Bayes classifier (R e1071). TCRdb redid the processing of the public reads, applying fastp at Q25 and MiXCR, and retained in-frame beta chains. One record per CDR3 amino acid sequence lists the most common genes and DNA. None of the V and J calls come from the authors' own analysis; TCRdb made them. The sample table records approximately 530,000 distinct CDR3 sequences; 15% to 20% of these occur just once. The top ten clones comprise about 17% of the sample.

Stable Graves' hyperthyroidism was defined as no progression to ophthalmopathy during 18 months of follow-up. Hyperthyroidism patients were newly diagnosed, had a disease duration of under 2 months, and were aged 18 to 65 years. Patients with uncontrolled infections, other autoimmune diseases, pregnancy or lactation were excluded. Diagnoses were based on clinical symptoms, serum thyroxine and TRAb, thyroid ultrasound and orbital computed tomography. Ficoll-Paque density gradient centrifugation was used to isolate PBMCs from about 9 ml of fresh peripheral blood. Total RNA was extracted using Trizol reagent, and RNA quality was assessed on an Agilent 2100 Bioanalyzer.

The sequence derives from a woman aged 18-29 years with Graves' hyperthyroidism. The chain was built from TRBV11-2 and TRBJ1-3; the D gene is not confidently resolved. The source material was blood. The CDR3 protein sequence reads: CASSSSVSGNTIYF. The DNA sequence is TGTGCCAGCAGCTCCAGTGTCTCTGGAAACACCATATATTTT.